This T cell receptor (beta chain) was sequenced during a study of T cells after posttransplantation cyclophosphamide. The study, taken as a whole, reports: Donor CD8+ memory clones often dominated recipient blood repertoires at later times.

In germline, CDR1 is MDHEN, CDR2 SYDVKM. The V gene lost 4 bases and the J gene lost 8 bases, with 26 bases spanning the gap. The CDR3 totals 18 residues. The related graft donor's blood sample was taken on the day of bone marrow donation. The table lists this clone with many counts. No antigen is known for it. The assay was immunoSEQ multiplex PCR, and TCRdb's table has in-frame clones only and misses some. There are about 40,000 clones in the sample, none observed a single time. This clonotype was obtained from a woman aged 50 to 60 in good health and a related stem cell transplant donor. The sequencing sample was made of PBMCs. The gene calls are TRBV28 and TRBJ1-4, with a possible D match to TRBD1 (6 bases). CDR3 nucleotides: TGTGCCAGCAGTTGGGCGTTTGGGACACCAACGAGGGGGGAAAAACTGTTTTTT. As protein: CASSWAFGTPTRGEKLFF.